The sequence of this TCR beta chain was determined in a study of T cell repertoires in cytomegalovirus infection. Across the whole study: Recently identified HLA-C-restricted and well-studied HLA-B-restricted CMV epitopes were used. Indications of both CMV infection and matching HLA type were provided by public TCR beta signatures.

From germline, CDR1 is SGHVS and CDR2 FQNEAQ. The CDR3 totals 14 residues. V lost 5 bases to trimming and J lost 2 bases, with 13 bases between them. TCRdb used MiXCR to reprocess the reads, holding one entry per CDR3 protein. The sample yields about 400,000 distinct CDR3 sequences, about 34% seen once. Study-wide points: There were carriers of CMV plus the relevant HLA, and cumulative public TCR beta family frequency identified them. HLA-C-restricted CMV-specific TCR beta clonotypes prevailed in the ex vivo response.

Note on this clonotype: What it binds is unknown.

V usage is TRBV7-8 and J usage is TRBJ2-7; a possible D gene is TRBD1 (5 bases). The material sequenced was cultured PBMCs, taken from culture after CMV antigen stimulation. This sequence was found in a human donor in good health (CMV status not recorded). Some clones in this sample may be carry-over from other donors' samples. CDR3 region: CASSPETVTYEQYF. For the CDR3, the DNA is TGTGCCAGCAGCCCCGAGACAGTGACCTACGAGCAGTACTTC.